Listed below are T cell receptor beta chains from one sample, sequenced in a study of OX40 agonist ivuxolimab in advanced cancers. Generated by immunoSEQ multiplex PCR, the TCRdb table keeps only in-frame clones and is missing some. The sample holds approximately 15,000 clones, 80% to 95% seen once. The sequencing here drew on CD4+ or CD8+ T cells sorted from blood, taken in a trial of the OX40 agonist ivuxolimab. These receptor sequences come from an adult with an advanced solid tumor such as melanoma, head and neck, liver or kidney cancer. Both conserved end residues are part of each CDR3. A D gene is named only where the DNA matches it firmly. Expanded clones get a size class; other rows say once, few or many, or leave the size out.

V	D	size	J	DNA	CDR3
TRBV28	-	-	TRBJ2-7	TGTGCCAGCTCTACCTCCGGGACGGTATACGAGCAGTACTTC	CASSTSGTVYEQYF
TRBV27	-	once	TRBJ2-3	TGTGCCAGCAGTTTTCGTCGGGCCCTAGATACGCAGTATTTT	CASSFRRALDTQYF
TRBV6-5	TRBD1	-	TRBJ2-3	TGTGCCAGCAGTTACTCGATGAGGGGGCCAGATACGCAGTATTTT	CASSYSMRGPDTQYF
TRBV28	-	-	TRBJ2-7	TGTGCCAGCAGACACGTCGAGTCCTACGAGCAGTACTTC	CASRHVESYEQYF
TRBV4-1	TRBD1	-	TRBJ2-7	TGCGCCAGCAGCCAAGGGAAAGGACAGGTGCCCTACGAGCAGTACTTC	CASSQGKGQVPYEQYF
TRBV5-4	TRBD2	-	TRBJ2-1	TGTGCCAGCAGCTCAGGACTAGTTCCAAACAATGAGCAGTTCTTC	CASSSGLVPNNEQFF
TRBV10-3	TRBD2	-	TRBJ2-1	TGTGCCATCAGTGATTTCGGCGGGAGGCAAGACAATGAGCAGTTCTTC	CAISDFGGRQDNEQFF
TRBV28	TRBD2	-	TRBJ2-5	TGTGCCAGCAGTCCCCCCGAACCAAGCGGGAAACGAGAGACCCAGTACTTC	CASSPPEPSGKRETQYF
TRBV7-9	TRBD1	once	TRBJ1-2	TGTGCCAGCAGCTTAGCCGGGACAGGGGGCAATGGCTACACCTTC	CASSLAGTGGNGYTF
TRBV27	-	once	TRBJ2-7	TGTGCCAGCAGTTTTGCGGGATACGAGCAGTACTTC	CASSFAGYEQYF
TRBV19	TRBD2	-	TRBJ2-1	TGTGCCAGTAGTATTGAAGCGGGGAGCTCCTACAATGAGCAGTTCTTC	CASSIEAGSSYNEQFF
TRBV7-9	TRBD2	-	TRBJ2-5	TGTGCCAGCAGCCCGACTAGCGGGAGGGCCAGGACCCAGTACTTC	CASSPTSGRARTQYF
TRBV2	-	-	TRBJ2-7	TGTGCCAGCAGTGACCGAGATTACGAGCAGTACTTC	CASSDRDYEQYF
TRBV7-9	-	few	TRBJ1-1	TGTGCCAGCAGCCACAACACTGAAGCTTTCTTT	CASSHNTEAFF
TRBV11-2	-	-	TRBJ2-7	TGTGCCAGCAGCCAAACCGGGGGAAGCGTTTCCTACGAGCAGTACTTC	CASSQTGGSVSYEQYF
TRBV20-1	-	-	TRBJ1-1	TGCAGTGCCCTCCTGAACACTGAAGCTTTCTTT	CSALLNTEAFF
TRBV7-9	-	-	TRBJ2-7	TGTGCCAGCAGCTCCGAGCGGAGGACGGTCGACGAGCAGTACTTC	CASSSERRTVDEQYF
TRBV19	TRBD1	-	TRBJ1-1	TGTGCCAGTAGTATTGGGGGGACAGGGGCTGCTGAAGCTTTCTTT	CASSIGGTGAAEAFF
TRBV4-1	-	-	TRBJ2-3	TGCGCCAGCAGCCACCGGGACCTCCCAGATACGCAGTATTTT	CASSHRDLPDTQYF
TRBV4-3	-	-	TRBJ1-1	TGCGCCAGCAGCCAAGACTGGGGGGGTCGGACTGAAGCTTTCTTT	CASSQDWGGRTEAFF
TRBV28	-	-	TRBJ2-7	TGTGCCAGCAGTGCGGGACTCCTGGGAGCCTACGAGCAGTACTTC	CASSAGLLGAYEQYF
TRBV7-9	-	-	TRBJ1-5	TGTGCCAGCAGGTTCGGCAATCAGCCCCAGCATTTT	CASRFGNQPQHF
TRBV27	TRBD2	once	TRBJ2-3	TGTGCCAGCAGTTCGTGGCTAGCGGGGAGCACAGATACGCAGTATTTT	CASSSWLAGSTDTQYF
TRBV25-1	-	-	TRBJ1-5	TGTGCCAGCAGGGGTAGCAATCAGCCCCAGCATTTT	CASRGSNQPQHF
TRBV29-1	-	-	TRBJ1-2	TGCAGCGTTGGTGGGACCTATGGCTACACCTTC	CSVGGTYGYTF
TRBV27	TRBD1	-	TRBJ2-1	TGTGCCAGCAGTTTAGGGACAGGCGGCAATGAGCAGTTCTTC	CASSLGTGGNEQFF
TRBV4-1	TRBD1	-	TRBJ1-3	TGCGCCAGCAGCCAATACCCAAACCCGGACAGGGATGGAAACACCATATATTTT	CASSQYPNPDRDGNTIYF
TRBV15	TRBD1	-	TRBJ1-3	TGTGCCACCAGCAGAGACAGGGGGCATGGAAACACCATATATTTT	CATSRDRGHGNTIYF
TRBV19	-	-	TRBJ2-1	TGTGCCATAGGTTGGGTTGAGCAGTTCTTC	CAIGWVEQFF
TRBV7-6	-	-	TRBJ2-2	TGTGCCAGCAGCCCAGCCCGCCACGGGGAGCTGTTTTTT	CASSPARHGELFF
TRBV5-1	-	-	TRBJ2-7	TGCGCCAGCAGCTTGGCCAAGGGTGATGAGCAGTACTTC	CASSLAKGDEQYF
TRBV19	-	-	TRBJ2-5	TGTGCCAGTAGCCACGGAAGGGGGGCAGGGCCGAAAGAGACCCAGTACTTC	CASSHGRGAGPKETQYF